The sequence of this T cell receptor beta chain was determined in a study of cytotoxic CD8 clonotypes in ibrutinib-treated CLL. This clone showed up just a few times. What it binds is unknown. Study conclusions and caveats: An increase in clonality occurred at ibrutinib response, followed by a return toward baseline at progression. Pretreatment clonality was elevated relative to age-matched healthy donors and paralleled circulating CD8+ T-cell counts. Under therapy, public clonotypes either contracted or stayed stable, and they were uncommon.

This CDR3 is built from 13 residues. The germline V gene encodes CDR1 LGHNA and CDR2 YSLEER. Deletions cut 0 bases from V and 3 bases from J, with 6 bases between. Data came from immunoSEQ multiplex PCR; TCRdb stores just in-frame clones and leaves some out. The data show about 310,000 clones, about 80% seen once. The clonotype comes from a human donor with chronic lymphocytic leukemia. The sample was PBMCs, taken before ibrutinib treatment. V and J are TRBV4-3 and TRBJ2-7; D remains ambiguous. The CDR3 DNA reads TGCGCCAGCAGCCAAGACAATTACTACGAGCAGTACTTC. Its protein is CASSQDNYYEQYF.